The sequence of this T cell receptor (beta chain) was determined in a study of blood T cell repertoires in COVID-19. Overall study context: Sites in the United States, Italy and Spain provided acute and convalescent COVID-19 samples.

A few counts support this clone. Germline loops: CDR1 GTSNPN, CDR2 SVGIG (reference sequence). The CDR3 covers 14 residues. V lost 6 bases and J lost 0; bases outside the gene matches: 7. TCRdb keeps only in-frame clones here, not all; method: immunoSEQ multiplex PCR. The sample includes fewer than 65,000 clones, roughly 80% seen only once; the top ten take 12%. The rearrangement links TRBV30 to TRBJ1-1, with 7 bases identical to TRBD1. This clonotype was obtained from a human donor in a cohort sampled during active COVID-19. Sequenced: peripheral blood. As DNA, the CDR3 is TGTGCCTGTATGACAGGGTCTATGAACACTGAAGCTTTCTTT. Translating it yields CACMTGSMNTEAFF.